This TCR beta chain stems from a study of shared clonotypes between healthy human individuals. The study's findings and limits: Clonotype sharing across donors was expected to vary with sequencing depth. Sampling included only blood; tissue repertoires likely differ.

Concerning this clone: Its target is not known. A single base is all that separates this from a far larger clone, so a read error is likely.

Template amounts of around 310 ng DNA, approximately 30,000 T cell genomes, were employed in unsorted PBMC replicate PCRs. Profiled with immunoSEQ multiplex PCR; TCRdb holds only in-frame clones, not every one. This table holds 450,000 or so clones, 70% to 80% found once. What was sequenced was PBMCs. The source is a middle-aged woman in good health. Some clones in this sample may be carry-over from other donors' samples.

The CDR3 DNA sequence: TGCGCCAGCAGCCAAGATGCCGAGGGGGCTTTGGGCTACGCCTTC. This translates into CASSQDAEGALGYAF. The chain is built from TRBV4-3 and TRBJ1-2; 7 bases match TRBD1. In germline, CDR1 is LGHNA, CDR2 YSLEER. This CDR3 spans 15 amino acids.